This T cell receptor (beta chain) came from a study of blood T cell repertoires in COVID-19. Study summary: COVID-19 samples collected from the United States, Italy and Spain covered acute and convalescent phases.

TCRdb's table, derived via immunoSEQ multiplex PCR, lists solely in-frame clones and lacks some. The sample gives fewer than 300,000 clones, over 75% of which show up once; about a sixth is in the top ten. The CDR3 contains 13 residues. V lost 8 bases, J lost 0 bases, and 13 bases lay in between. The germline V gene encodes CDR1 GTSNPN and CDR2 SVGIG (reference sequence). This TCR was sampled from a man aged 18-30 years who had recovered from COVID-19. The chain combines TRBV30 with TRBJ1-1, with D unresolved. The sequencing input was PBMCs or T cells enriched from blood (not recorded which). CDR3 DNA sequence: TGTGCCGGGAACAGATTTTTGAACACTGAAGCTTTCTTT. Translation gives CAGNRFLNTEAFF.